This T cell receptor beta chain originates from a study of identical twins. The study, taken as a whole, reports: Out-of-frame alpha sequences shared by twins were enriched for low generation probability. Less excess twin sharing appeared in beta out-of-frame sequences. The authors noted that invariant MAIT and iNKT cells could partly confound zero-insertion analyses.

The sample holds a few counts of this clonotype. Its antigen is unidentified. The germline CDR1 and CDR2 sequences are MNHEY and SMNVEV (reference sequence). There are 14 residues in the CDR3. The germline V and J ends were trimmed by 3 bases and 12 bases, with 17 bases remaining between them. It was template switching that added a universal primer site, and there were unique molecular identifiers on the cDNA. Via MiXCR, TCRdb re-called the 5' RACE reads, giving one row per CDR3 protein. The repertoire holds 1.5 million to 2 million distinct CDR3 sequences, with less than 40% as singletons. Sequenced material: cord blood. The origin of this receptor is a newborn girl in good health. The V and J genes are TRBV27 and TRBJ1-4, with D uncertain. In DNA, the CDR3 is TGTGCCAGCAGTTTTGGCCCAAGGGCCCAGGAACTGTTTTTT. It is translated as CASSFGPRAQELFF.